The 15 T cell receptor beta chains below come from one sample, sequenced in a study of blood T cells in healthy people across ages. Primers used in a second PCR of roughly 6 to 12 cycles were a sample-barcoded 5' primer and a J-beta primer mix. One entry per CDR3 protein, called by TCRdb with MiXCR from the 5' RACE reads. The table includes fewer than 2,000,000 distinct CDR3 sequences, about 32% detected once. The sample consisted of blood. The receptors shown here come from a woman aged 25 to 45 in good health.

The chain links TRBV20-1 to TRBJ2-7; the D gene is possibly TRBD2 (6 bases). Trimming removed 1 base from V and 3 bases from J, with 16 bases in between. Germline CDR1 and CDR2: DFQATT and SNEGSKA (reference sequence). This CDR3 spans 15 amino acids. In nucleotides, the CDR3 is TGCAGTGCTAGAGTTACCGGGACTGGGGACTACGAGCAGTACTTC. Amino acid sequence: CSARVTGTGDYEQYF.

This clonotype was found a few times. The chain combines TRBV20-1 with TRBJ2-7; D is perhaps TRBD2 (5 bases). V was trimmed by 2 bases and J by 7 bases, leaving 15 bases between them. The CDR3 has 13 amino acids. Germline V lookup: CDR1 DFQATT, CDR2 SNEGSKA (reference sequence). The CDR3 coding sequence is TGCAGTGCTAGAAAGCGGTCTCTTGGGGAGCAGTACTTC. It encodes CSARKRSLGEQYF.

This clonotype was counted between two and nine times. At one boundary the junction diverges from the germline segment, which might be a read error. V gene TRBV9 combines with J gene TRBJ2-7; D perhaps matches TRBD1 (6 bases). Germline V gives CDR1 SGDLS, CDR2 YYNGEE. This CDR3 is 14 amino acids long. The CDR3: CANSVEDSSYEQYF. The DNA for the CDR3 is TGTGCCAACAGCGTAGAGGACAGTTCCTACGAGCAGTACTTC.

This clonotype came up a few times. The chain links TRBV20-1 to TRBJ2-4, with D possibly TRBD2 on 6 matching bases. With the DNA end fitting TRBJ2-7 better, the J assignment may be wrong. The CDR3 runs to 13 residues. The germline gives CDR1 DFQATT, CDR2 SNEGSKA (reference sequence). The CDR3 protein is CSAPGLGSYEQYF. CDR3 DNA: TGCAGTGCTCCCGGTCTCGGGAGCTACGAGCAGTACTTC.

A few counts support this clonotype. The rearrangement joins TRBV11-2 to TRBJ1-2; D not resolved. The CDR3 extends over 14 amino acids. V was pared by 3 bases and J by 7 bases, with 15 bases between. Per germline, CDR1 SGHAT and CDR2 FQNNGV. The CDR3 region is CASSFPGSSGGYTF. The CDR3 region has the DNA TGTGCCAGCAGCTTCCCAGGAAGTTCTGGTGGCTACACCTTC.

This clonotype has just a few counts. The chain links TRBV28 to TRBJ1-5; the match to TRBD1 covers 7 bases. The CDR3 has 16 amino acids. Germline CDR1 and CDR2: MDHEN and SYDVKM. Trimming took 5 bases from V and 0 from J; bases not matched to a gene: 7. The CDR3 DNA sequence: TGTGCCAGCAGTCCTCAGGGGGAGTATAGCAATCAGCCCCAGCATTTT. It yields the protein CASSPQGEYSNQPQHF.

This clonotype turned up a few times. The rearrangement joins TRBV10-3 to TRBJ2-7; TRBD2 matches at 7 bases. The CDR3 length is 14 residues. Germline lookup yields CDR1 ENHRY and CDR2 SYGVKD. After removal of 7 bases from V and 3 bases from J, the junction contained 9 bases not matched to a gene. In nucleotides, the CDR3 is TGTGCCATCAAACGTCAGGGAGGGGACTACGAGCAGTACTTC. It codes for CAIKRQGGDYEQYF.

This clonotype was observed a few times. This chain uses TRBV10-3 with TRBJ1-5, with D unresolved. The CDR3 runs to 13 residues. CDR1 and CDR2 (germline): ENHRY, SYGVKD. The germline V and J ends were trimmed by 3 bases and 3 bases, with 6 bases remaining between them. The CDR3 region has the DNA TGTGCCATCAGTGACGGCGTCAATCAGCCCCAGCATTTT. Its protein is CAISDGVNQPQHF.

The CDR3 DNA reads as TGCGCCAGCAGCTTCCTTTCTAGCGGGAGAATCGAAGAGACCCAGTACTTC. Its translation: CASSFLSSGRIEETQYF. This rearrangement joins TRBV5-1 to TRBJ2-5; 10 nucleotides align to TRBD2. J lost 3 bases, V lost 2 bases, and 10 bases had no gene match. This CDR3 contains 17 residues. Germline CDR1 SGHRS, CDR2 YFSETQ.

This clonotype was seen a handful of times. This rearrangement joins TRBV6-6 to TRBJ1-4; no reliable D call. The V gene lost 6 bases and the J gene lost 4 bases, with 15 bases spanning the gap. The CDR3 is 15 amino acids. Germline V gives CDR1 MNHNY, CDR2 SVGAGI (reference sequence). DNA of the CDR3: TGTGCCAGCAGCCCCGGTTCAGGCTTTAATGAAAAACTGTTTTTT. It translates to CASSPGSGFNEKLFF.

The chain recombines TRBV20-1 with TRBJ2-7; a weak D match, TRBD2 (5 bases). Germline loops: CDR1 DFQATT, CDR2 SNEGSKA (reference sequence). V dropped 3 bases and J dropped 3 bases, with 21 bases sitting between them. The CDR3 consists of 16 residues. The chain's CDR3 is CSASPTQDPRGYEQYF. DNA for the CDR3: TGCAGTGCTAGTCCCACGCAGGACCCCCGGGGCTACGAGCAGTACTTC.

This clonotype occurred many times. The genes are TRBV4-1 and TRBJ2-7; maybe TRBD2 (6 bases). Looked up from germline, CDR1 is MGHRA and CDR2 is YSYEKL. The CDR3 loop spans 13 amino acids. V was shortened by 3 bases and J by 6 bases, with 12 bases between the two germline ends. This CDR3 is CASSQDRLGEQYF. CDR3 DNA: TGCGCCAGCAGCCAGGATCGACTAGGCGAGCAGTACTTC.

Concerning this clonotype: This may stem from a read error, because a much larger clone lies one nucleotide away. V usage is TRBV20-1 and J usage is TRBJ2-6, with TRBD2 as a possible D gene (5 bases). Germline lookup yields CDR1 DFQATT and CDR2 SNEGSKA (reference sequence). Trimming cost V 6 bases and J 3 bases, with 12 bases left between them. CDR3 length equals 14 residues. The CDR3 coding sequence is TGCAGTGCCGAACGGGGTCTTGGGGCCAACGTCCTGACTTTC. Translation: CSAERGLGANVLTF.

This clonotype has a handful of counts. V and J are TRBV12-3 or TRBV12-4 and TRBJ2-7, with 11 bases fitting TRBD2. This CDR3 is 14 amino acids long. V shed 6 bases, J shed 2 bases, and the junction held 3 bases outside the gene matches. The CDR3 sequence: CASRTSGATYEQYF. CDR3 in DNA: TGTGCCAGCAGGACTAGCGGGGCCACCTACGAGCAGTACTTC.

The chain links TRBV12-3 or TRBV12-4 to TRBJ1-1; D is uncertain. The V and J ends lost 2 bases and 4 bases respectively, with 14 bases between them. This CDR3 has 15 amino acids. The CDR3 sequence: CASSLKPFSSTEAFF. Here the CDR3 DNA reads TGTGCCAGCAGTTTAAAGCCCTTTTCGAGCACTGAAGCTTTCTTT.